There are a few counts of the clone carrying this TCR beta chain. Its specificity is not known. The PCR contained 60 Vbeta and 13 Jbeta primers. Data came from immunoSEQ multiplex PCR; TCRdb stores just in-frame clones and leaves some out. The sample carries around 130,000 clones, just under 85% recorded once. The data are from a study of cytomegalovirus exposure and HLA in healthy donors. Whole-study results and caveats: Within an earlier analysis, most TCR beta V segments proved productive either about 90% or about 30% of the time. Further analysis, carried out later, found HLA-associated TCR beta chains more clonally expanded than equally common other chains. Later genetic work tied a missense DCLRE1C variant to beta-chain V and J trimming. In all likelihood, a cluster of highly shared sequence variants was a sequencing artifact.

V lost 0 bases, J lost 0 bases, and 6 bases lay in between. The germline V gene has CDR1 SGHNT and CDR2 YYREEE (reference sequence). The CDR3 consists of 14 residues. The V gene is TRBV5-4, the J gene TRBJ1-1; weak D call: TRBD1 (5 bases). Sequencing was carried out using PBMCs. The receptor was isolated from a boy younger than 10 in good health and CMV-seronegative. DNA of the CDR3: TGTGCCAGCAGCTTGGGGGGCCTGAACACTGAAGCTTTCTTT. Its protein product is CASSLGGLNTEAFF.